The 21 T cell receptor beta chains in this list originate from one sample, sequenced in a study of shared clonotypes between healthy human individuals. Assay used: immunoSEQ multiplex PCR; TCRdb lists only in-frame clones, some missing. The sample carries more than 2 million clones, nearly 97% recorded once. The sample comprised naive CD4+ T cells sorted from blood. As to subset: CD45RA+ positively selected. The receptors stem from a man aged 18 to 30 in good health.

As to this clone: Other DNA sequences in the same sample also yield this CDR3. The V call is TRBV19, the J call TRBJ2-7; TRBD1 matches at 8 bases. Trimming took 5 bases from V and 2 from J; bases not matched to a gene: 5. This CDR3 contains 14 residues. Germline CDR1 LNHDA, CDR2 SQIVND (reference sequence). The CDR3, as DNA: TGTGCCAGTAGTGCAGACAGGGGCCCCTACGAGCAGTACTTC. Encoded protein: CASSADRGPYEQYF.

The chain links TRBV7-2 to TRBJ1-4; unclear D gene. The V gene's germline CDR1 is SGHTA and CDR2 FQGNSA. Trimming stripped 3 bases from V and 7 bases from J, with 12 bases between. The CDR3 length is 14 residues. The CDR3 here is CASSLGGPGEKLFF. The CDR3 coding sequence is TGTGCCAGCAGCTTGGGAGGTCCTGGTGAAAAACTGTTTTTT.

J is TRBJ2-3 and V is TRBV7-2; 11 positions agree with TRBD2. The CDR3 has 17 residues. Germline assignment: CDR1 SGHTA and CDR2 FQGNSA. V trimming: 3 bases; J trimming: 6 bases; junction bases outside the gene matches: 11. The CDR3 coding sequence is TGTGCCAGCAGCTTCGGCACTACTAGCGGGAGAAAGGATACGCAGTATTTT. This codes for CASSFGTTSGRKDTQYF.

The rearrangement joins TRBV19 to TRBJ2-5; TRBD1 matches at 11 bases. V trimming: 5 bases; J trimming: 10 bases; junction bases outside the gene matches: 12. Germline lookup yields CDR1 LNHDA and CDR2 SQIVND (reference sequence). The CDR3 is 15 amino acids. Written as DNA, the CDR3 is TGTGCCAGTAGTGGAACCGGGACAGGGGGAAGTTACCAGTACTTC. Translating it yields CASSGTGTGGSYQYF.

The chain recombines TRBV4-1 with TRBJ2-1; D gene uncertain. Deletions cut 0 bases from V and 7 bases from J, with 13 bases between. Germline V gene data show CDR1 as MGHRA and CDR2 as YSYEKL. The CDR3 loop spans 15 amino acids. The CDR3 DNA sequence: TGCGCCAGCAGCCAAGATATCGGTAACCGAAATGAGCAGTTCTTC. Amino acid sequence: CASSQDIGNRNEQFF.

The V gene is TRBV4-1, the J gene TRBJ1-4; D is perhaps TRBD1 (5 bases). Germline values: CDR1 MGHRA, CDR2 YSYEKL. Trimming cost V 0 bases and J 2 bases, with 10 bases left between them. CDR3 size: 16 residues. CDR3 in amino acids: CASSQDYEGTNEKLFF. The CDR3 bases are TGCGCCAGCAGCCAAGATTATGAGGGGACTAATGAAAAACTGTTTTTT.

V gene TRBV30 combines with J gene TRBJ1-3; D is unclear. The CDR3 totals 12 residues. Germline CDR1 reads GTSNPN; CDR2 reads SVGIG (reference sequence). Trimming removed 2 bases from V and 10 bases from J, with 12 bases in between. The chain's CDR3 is CAWSMETKTIYF. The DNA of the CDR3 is TGTGCCTGGAGTATGGAGACGAAGACCATATATTTT.

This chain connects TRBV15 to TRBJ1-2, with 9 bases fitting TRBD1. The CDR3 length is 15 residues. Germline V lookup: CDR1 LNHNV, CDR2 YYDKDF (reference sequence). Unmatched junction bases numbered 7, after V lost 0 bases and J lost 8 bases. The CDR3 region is CATSRDGRDREGYTF. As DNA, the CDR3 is TGTGCCACCAGCAGAGACGGCCGGGACAGGGAAGGCTACACCTTC.

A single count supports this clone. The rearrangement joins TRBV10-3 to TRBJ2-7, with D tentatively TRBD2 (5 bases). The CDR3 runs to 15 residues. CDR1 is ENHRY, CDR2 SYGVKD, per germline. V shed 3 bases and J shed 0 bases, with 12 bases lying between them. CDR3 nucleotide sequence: TGTGCCATCAGTGAAAGGCTAGCTGACTCCTACGAGCAGTACTTC. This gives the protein CAISERLADSYEQYF.

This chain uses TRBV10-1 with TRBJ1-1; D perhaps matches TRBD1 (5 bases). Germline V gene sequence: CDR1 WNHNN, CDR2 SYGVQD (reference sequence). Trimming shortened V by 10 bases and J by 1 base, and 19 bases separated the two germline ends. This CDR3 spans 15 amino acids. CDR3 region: CAIAAFRAKNTEAFF. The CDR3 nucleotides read TGCGCCATAGCAGCGTTCAGGGCGAAGAACACTGAAGCTTTCTTT.

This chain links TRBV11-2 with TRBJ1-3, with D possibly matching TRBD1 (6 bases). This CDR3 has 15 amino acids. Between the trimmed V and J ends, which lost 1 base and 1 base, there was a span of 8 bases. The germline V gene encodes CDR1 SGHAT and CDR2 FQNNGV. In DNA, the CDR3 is TGTGCCAGCAGCTTAGGAGGGACATCTGGAAACACCATATATTTT. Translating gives CASSLGGTSGNTIYF.

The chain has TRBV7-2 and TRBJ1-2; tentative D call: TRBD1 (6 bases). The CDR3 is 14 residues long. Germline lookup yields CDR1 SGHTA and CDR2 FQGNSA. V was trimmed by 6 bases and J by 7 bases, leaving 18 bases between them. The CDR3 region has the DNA TGTGCCAGCAGTATACAGGGAGGCATTAGTGGCTACACCTTC. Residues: CASSIQGGISGYTF. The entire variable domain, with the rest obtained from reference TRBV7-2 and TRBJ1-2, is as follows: GAGVSQSPSNKVTEKGKDVELRCDPISGHTALYWYRQSLGQGLEFLIYFQGNSAPDKSGLPSDRFSAERTGGSVSTLTIQRTQQEDSAVYLCASSIQGGISGYTFGSGTRLTVV.

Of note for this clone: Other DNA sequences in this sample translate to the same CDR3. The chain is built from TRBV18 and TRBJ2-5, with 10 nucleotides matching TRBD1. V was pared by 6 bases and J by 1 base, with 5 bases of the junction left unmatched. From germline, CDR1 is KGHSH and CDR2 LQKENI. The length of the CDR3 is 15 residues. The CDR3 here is CASSPGTGAQETQYF. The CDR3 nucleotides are TGTGCCAGCTCGCCCGGGACAGGGGCCCAAGAGACCCAGTACTTC.

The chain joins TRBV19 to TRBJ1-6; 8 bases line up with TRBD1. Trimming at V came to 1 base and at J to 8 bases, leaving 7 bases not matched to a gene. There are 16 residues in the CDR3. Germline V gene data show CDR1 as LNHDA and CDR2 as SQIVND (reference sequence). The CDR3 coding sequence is TGTGCCAGTAGTATAGGAGCAGGGGGCAAGGATTCACCCCTCCACTTT. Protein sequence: CASSIGAGGKDSPLHF.

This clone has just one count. The CDR3 reads CASRGDGAPNEQFF. In DNA form, the CDR3 reads TGCGCCAGCAGGGGGGACGGCGCGCCCAATGAGCAGTTCTTC. The V and J genes are TRBV5-1 and TRBJ2-1; possibly TRBD1 or TRBD2 for D (5 bases each). This CDR3 region has 14 residues. The V end was cut by 5 bases, the J end by 6 bases, with 15 bases between. Germline V gene lookup returns CDR1 SGHRS and CDR2 YFSETQ.

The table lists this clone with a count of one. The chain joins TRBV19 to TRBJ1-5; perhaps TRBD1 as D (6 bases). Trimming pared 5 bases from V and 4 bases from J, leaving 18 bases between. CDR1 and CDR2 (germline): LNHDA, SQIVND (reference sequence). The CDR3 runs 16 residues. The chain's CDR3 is CASSVILTGLNQPQHF. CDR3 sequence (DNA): TGTGCCAGTAGTGTGATACTGACAGGACTTAATCAGCCCCAGCATTTT.

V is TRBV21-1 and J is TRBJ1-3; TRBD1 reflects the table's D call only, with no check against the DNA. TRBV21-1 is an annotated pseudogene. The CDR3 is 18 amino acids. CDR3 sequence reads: CASLSAPGQGFPGNTIYF. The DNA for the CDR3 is TGTGCCAGTCTAAGCGCTCCGGGACAGGGATTTCCTGGAAACACCATATATTTT.

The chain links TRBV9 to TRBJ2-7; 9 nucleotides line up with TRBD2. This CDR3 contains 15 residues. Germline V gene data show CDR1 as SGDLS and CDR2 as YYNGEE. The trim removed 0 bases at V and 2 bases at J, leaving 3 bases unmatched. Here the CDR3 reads CASSVEPSGAYEQYF. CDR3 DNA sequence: TGTGCCAGCAGCGTAGAGCCTAGCGGGGCCTACGAGCAGTACTTC.

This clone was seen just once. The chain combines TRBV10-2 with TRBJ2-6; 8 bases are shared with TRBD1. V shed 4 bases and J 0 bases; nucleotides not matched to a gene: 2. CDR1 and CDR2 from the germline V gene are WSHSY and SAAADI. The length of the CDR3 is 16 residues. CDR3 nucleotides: TGCGCCAGCAGTGGCAGGGGGCCCTCTGGGGCCAACGTCCTGACTTTC. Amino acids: CASSGRGPSGANVLTF.

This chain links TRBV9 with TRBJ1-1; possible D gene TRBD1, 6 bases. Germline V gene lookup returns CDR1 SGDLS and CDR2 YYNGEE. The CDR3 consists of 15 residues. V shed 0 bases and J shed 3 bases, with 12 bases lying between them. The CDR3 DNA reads TGTGCCAGCAGCGTAGGTCACAGGGACTACACTGAAGCTTTCTTT. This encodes CASSVGHRDYTEAFF.

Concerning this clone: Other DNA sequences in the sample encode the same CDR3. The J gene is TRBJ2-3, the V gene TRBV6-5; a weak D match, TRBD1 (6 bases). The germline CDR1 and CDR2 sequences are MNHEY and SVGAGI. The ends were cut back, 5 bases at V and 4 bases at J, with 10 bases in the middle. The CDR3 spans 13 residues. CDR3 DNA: TGTGCCAGCAGTCGTTCAGGGGCAGATACGCAGTATTTT. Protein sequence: CASSRSGADTQYF.